These 17 T cell receptor beta chains were all obtained from the same sample, sequenced in a study of blood T cells in healthy people across ages. A second PCR, run for about 6 to 12 cycles, used a sample-barcoded 5' primer plus a J-beta primer mix. Via MiXCR, TCRdb re-called the 5' RACE reads, giving one row per CDR3 protein. Of 540,000 or so distinct CDR3 sequences detected, 20% to 30% appear once; the ten largest clones hold roughly 9%. These sequences were also reported in another study, on T cells of mothers and their children.

Sequenced: blood. Source of these receptors: a boy aged 5-17 years in good health.

This clonotype has a handful of counts. The V call is TRBV28, the J call TRBJ2-5; 12 nucleotides line up with TRBD1. V lost 6 bases and J lost 5; bases outside the gene matches: 4. The CDR3 contains 14 residues. Germline-derived CDR1 and CDR2 are MDHEN and SYDVKM. The CDR3 DNA reads TGTGCCAGCAGGGGGACAGGGGGCCGGGAGACCCAGTACTTC. Its translation is CASRGTGGRETQYF.

This clonotype has more than one count but fewer than ten. Written as DNA, the CDR3 is TGTGCCACCAGTGCCACAGGATCGAGCTCCTACAATGAGCAGTTCTTC. Translated: CATSATGSSSYNEQFF. This rearrangement joins TRBV24-1 to TRBJ2-1; maybe TRBD1 (5 bases). The CDR3 has 16 amino acids. Germline CDR1 KGHDR, CDR2 SFDVKD. The V and J ends lost 5 bases and 0 bases respectively, with 13 bases between them.

The chain has TRBV2 and TRBJ1-2; D gene ambiguous. The length of the CDR3 is 14 residues. The germline gives CDR1 SNHLY, CDR2 FYNNEI. Trimming left V 3 bases short and J 3 bases short, with 11 bases between. The CDR3 DNA reads TGTGCCAGCAGTGAGGCATGGGTTGACTATGGCTACACCTTC. It is translated as CASSEAWVDYGYTF.

In its sample, this clonotype was seen a few times. This chain links TRBV7-9 with TRBJ2-3, with TRBD2 matching over 7 bases. Trimming at V came to 5 bases and at J to 4 bases, leaving 6 bases not matched to a gene. Germline CDR1 SEHNR, CDR2 FQNEAQ (reference sequence). The CDR3 has 14 amino acids. DNA for the CDR3: TGTGCCAGCAGCCCCCTCCGGGAGGCAGATACGCAGTATTTT. The encoded protein is CASSPLREADTQYF.

The chain links TRBV12-3 or TRBV12-4 to TRBJ2-5; 9 bases line up with TRBD2. V lost 6 bases and J lost 7; bases outside the gene matches: 12. CDR3 length equals 15 residues. In DNA form, the CDR3 reads TGTGCCAGCAGGTACTCTAGCGGGGCATTGGGGACCCAGTACTTC. Amino acid sequence: CASRYSSGALGTQYF.

With regard to this clonotype: A read error may account for a junction end that differs from germline. The V call is TRBV12-3 or TRBV12-4, the J call TRBJ2-7; D gene uncertain. This CDR3 comprises 12 residues. This CDR3 is CACSFTSYEQYF. CDR3 DNA: TGTGCCTGCAGTTTTACGTCCTACGAGCAGTACTTC.

The rearrangement joins TRBV6-2 or TRBV6-3 to TRBJ2-7, with D perhaps TRBD2 (6 bases). The germline V gene encodes CDR1 MNHEY and CDR2 SVGEGT. This CDR3 is built from 15 residues. The germline V and J ends were trimmed by 0 bases and 0 bases, with 9 bases remaining between them. DNA of the CDR3: TGTGCCAGCAGTTACTCTGACGGGAGCTCCTACGAGCAGTACTTC. Translating it yields CASSYSDGSSYEQYF.

V and J are TRBV20-1 and TRBJ2-5, with TRBD2 matching 12 bases. Gene TRBJ2-1 matches the end of the DNA better, so the J call may be wrong. Germline V gives CDR1 DFQATT, CDR2 SNEGSKA (reference sequence). The CDR3 totals 14 residues. CDR3 protein: CSASGTSGYNEQFF. In DNA, the CDR3 is TGCAGTGCTAGTGGGACTAGCGGGTACAATGAGCAGTTCTTC.

The chain carries TRBV18 and TRBJ1-1, with TRBD1 matching 11 bases. The J segment lost 0 bases and the V segment lost 1 base, leaving 1 base of the junction unmatched. Germline CDR1 reads KGHSH; CDR2 reads LQKENI. The CDR3 runs 16 residues. Here the CDR3 reads CASSPQGQGVNTEAFF. The CDR3 nucleotides read TGTGCCAGCTCACCACAGGGACAGGGGGTGAACACTGAAGCTTTCTTT.

This clonotype was counted between two and nine times. The V and J genes are TRBV7-2 and TRBJ2-5; 8 bases match TRBD1. Germline V CDR1 and CDR2: SGHTA, FQGNSA. This CDR3 contains 18 residues. The junction had 10 bases not matched to a gene; V was cut back by 0 bases and J by 1 base. The DNA of the CDR3 is TGTGCCAGCAGCTTAGCAGGGGCAGGGGGCAGCGGCCAAGAGACCCAGTACTTC. Translated, it gives CASSLAGAGGSGQETQYF.

This clonotype was seen a handful of times. The chain recombines TRBV3-1 with TRBJ1-3, with D possibly matching TRBD1 (5 bases). Germline V gives CDR1 LGHDT, CDR2 YNNKEL (reference sequence). The CDR3 sequence is 13 residues long. Deletions cut 7 bases from V and 2 bases from J, with 9 bases between. The CDR3 region is CASIEGTGNTIYF. CDR3 bases: TGTGCCAGCATCGAGGGGACTGGAAACACCATATATTTT.

The V call is TRBV28, the J call TRBJ1-1; 8 bases are shared with TRBD1. Germline V gives CDR1 MDHEN, CDR2 SYDVKM. Losses at the gene ends were 7 bases for V and 1 base for J; bases not matched to a gene: 8. The CDR3 is 15 residues long. CDR3 coding DNA: TGTGCCAGCATTATATCGGGACAGGCGAACACTGAAGCTTTCTTT. Translating it yields CASIISGQANTEAFF.

The rearrangement links TRBV6-6 to TRBJ1-3; D is uncertain. This CDR3 spans 14 amino acids. CDR1 is MNHNY and CDR2 is SVGAGI in the germline V gene (reference sequence). V gave up 4 bases and J gave up 2 bases, with 9 bases separating them. CDR3 loop: CASSFGITGNTIYF. DNA of the CDR3: TGTGCCAGCAGTTTTGGAATTACTGGAAACACCATATATTTT.

This clonotype was seen a few times. An end of the junction differs from the germline gene, which may be a read error. V usage is TRBV9 and J usage is TRBJ2-3; 8 bases are shared with TRBD2. This CDR3 is 14 amino acids long. Germline CDR1 is SGDLS and CDR2 is YYNGEE. The CDR3 sequence is CASSVAGSTDTQYF. CDR3 DNA sequence: TGTGCCAGCAGTGTAGCGGGGAGCACAGATACGCAGTATTTT.

The chain couples TRBV4-3 to TRBJ2-5; 9 bases agree with TRBD2. The CDR3 is 16 amino acids. Germline V gene sequence: CDR1 LGHNA, CDR2 YSLEER. Germline trimming cut 2 bases from V and 1 base from J; bases unmatched to any gene: 5. The CDR3 DNA reads as TGCGCCAGCAGCCAACTCCTGACTAGCGGCCAAGAGACCCAGTACTTC. Its protein is CASSQLLTSGQETQYF.

J is TRBJ2-1 and V is TRBV2, with 7 bases identical to TRBD1. CDR3 length equals 12 residues. The germline gives CDR1 SNHLY, CDR2 FYNNEI. Trimming took 10 bases from V and 8 from J; bases not matched to a gene: 8. The CDR3 nucleotides read TGTGCCACGGGGACAGAGTCGGATGAGCAGTTCTTC. It yields the protein CATGTESDEQFF.

There are a few counts of this clonotype. For the CDR3, the DNA is TGTGCCAGCGGTTGGGGGAGCGAGCAGTACTTC. This gives the protein CASGWGSEQYF. This chain connects TRBV12-3 or TRBV12-4 to TRBJ2-5; either TRBD1 or TRBD2 may supply D (5 bases each). Matching the DNA end better, TRBJ2-7 makes the J call doubtful. The CDR3 has 11 residues.